This paragraph reports one TCR beta chain. This sample is drawn from a study of identifying expanded T cells in peripheral blood. The CDR3 is made up of 15 amino acids. The V and J ends lost 4 bases and 7 bases, in that order; junction bases with no gene match: 8. CDR1 and CDR2 (germline): SNHLY, FYNNEI. The assay was immunoSEQ multiplex PCR, and TCRdb's table has in-frame clones only and misses some. This table has about 82,000 clones, roughly 89% appearing once. V is TRBV2 and J is TRBJ1-2, with TRBD1 matching 11 bases. The TCR sequence derives from a person aged 18 to 70 in good health. The sequencing input was blood. The CDR3 coding sequence is TGTGCCAGCAGTGCTTTACCCGGGACAGGGGGTGGCTACACCTTC. Protein: CASSALPGTGGGYTF.